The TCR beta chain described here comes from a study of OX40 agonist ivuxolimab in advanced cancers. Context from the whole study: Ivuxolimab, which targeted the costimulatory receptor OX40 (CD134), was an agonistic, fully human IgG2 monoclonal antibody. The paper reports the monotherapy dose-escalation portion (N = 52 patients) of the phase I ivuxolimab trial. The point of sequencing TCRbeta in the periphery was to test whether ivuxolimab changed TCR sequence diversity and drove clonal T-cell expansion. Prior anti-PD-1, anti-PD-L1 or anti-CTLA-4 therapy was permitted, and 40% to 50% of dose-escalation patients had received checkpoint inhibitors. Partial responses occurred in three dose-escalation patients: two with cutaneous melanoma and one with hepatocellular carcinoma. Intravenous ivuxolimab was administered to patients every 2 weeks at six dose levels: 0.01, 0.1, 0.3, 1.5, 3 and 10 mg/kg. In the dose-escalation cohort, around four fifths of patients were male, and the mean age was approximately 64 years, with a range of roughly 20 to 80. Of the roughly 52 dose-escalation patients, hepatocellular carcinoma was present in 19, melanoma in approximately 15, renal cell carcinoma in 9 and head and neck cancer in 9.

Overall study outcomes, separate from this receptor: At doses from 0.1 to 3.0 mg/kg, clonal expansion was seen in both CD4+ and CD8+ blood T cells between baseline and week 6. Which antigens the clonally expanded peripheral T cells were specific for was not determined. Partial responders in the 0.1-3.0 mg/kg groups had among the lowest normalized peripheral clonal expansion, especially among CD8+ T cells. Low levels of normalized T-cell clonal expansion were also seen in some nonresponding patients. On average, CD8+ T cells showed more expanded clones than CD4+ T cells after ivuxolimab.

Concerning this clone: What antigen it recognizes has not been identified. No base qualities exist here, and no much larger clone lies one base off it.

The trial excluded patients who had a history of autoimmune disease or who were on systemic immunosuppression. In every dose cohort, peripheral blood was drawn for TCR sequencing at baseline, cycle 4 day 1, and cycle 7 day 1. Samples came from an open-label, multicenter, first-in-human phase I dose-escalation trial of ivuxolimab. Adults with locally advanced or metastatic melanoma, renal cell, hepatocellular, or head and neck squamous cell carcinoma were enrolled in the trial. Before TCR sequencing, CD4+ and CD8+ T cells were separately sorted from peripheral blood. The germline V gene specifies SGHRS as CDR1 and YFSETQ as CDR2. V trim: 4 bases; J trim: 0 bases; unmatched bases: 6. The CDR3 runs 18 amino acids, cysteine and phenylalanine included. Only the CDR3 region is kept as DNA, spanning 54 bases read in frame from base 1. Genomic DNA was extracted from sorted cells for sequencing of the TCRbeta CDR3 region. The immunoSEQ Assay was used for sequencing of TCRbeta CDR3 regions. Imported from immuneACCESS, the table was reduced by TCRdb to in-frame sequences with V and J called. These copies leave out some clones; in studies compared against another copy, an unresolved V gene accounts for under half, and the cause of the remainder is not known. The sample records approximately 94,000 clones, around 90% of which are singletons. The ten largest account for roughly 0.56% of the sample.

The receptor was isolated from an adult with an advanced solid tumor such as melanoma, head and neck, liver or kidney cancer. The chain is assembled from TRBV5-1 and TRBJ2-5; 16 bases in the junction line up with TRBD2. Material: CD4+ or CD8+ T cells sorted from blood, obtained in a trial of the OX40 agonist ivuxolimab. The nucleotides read TGCGCCAGCAGCATAGGGACTAGCGGGAGGGTGGACCAAGAGACCCAGTACTTC. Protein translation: CASSIGTSGRVDQETQYF.